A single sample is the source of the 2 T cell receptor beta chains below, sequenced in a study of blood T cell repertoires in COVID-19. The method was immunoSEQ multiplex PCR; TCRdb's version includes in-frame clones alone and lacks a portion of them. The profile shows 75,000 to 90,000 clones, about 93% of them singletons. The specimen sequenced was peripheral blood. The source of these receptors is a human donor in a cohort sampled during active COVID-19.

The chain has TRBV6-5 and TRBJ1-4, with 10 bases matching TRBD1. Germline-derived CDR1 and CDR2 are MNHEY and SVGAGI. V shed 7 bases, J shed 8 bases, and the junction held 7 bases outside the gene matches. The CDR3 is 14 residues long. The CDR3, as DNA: TGTGCCAGCAAGAGGGACAGGGGCCCCGAAAAACTGTTTTTT. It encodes CASKRDRGPEKLFF.

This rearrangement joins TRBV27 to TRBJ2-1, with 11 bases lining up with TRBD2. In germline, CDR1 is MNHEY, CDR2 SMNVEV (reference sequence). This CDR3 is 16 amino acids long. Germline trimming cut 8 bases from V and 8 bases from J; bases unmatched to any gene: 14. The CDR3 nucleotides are TGTGCCAGCGGCTTACACCTAGCGGGGGGACCAGATGAGCAGTTCTTC. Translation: CASGLHLAGGPDEQFF.